These 32 T cell receptor beta chains were sequenced from one sample in a study of shared clonotypes between healthy human individuals. Assay: immunoSEQ multiplex PCR; the TCRdb copy retains only in-frame clones and omits some. Counted here are about 2.4 million clones, roughly nine tenths occurring once; the ten biggest clones make up about 0.13%. What was sequenced was naive CD4+ T cells sorted from blood. Subset specified: CD45RA+ positively selected. Receptors originate from a man younger than 30 in good health.

The V and J genes are TRBV19 and TRBJ1-5; TRBD1 is a possible D gene (6 bases). Germline CDR1 reads LNHDA; CDR2 reads SQIVND (reference sequence). The CDR3 is made up of 16 amino acids. The V gene lost 4 bases and the J gene lost 5 bases, with 18 bases spanning the gap. The CDR3 nucleotides read TGTGCCAGTAGTAGTCGCAAGGGGGTGAAGGATCAGCCCCAGCATTTT. Residues: CASSSRKGVKDQPQHF.

This chain uses TRBV4-1 with TRBJ1-2; tentatively, D is TRBD1 (6 bases). Germline CDR1 and CDR2: MGHRA and YSYEKL. The CDR3 consists of 16 residues. V lost 8 bases and J lost 6, with 25 bases in between. The CDR3 bases are TGCGCCAGCCTCACAAGGGTTGGGAACAGGGAGGATGGCTACACCTTC. This codes for CASLTRVGNREDGYTF.

Only one count was recorded for this clone. The chain uses TRBV7-9 and TRBJ2-3; tentatively, D is TRBD1 (5 bases). The CDR3 is made up of 15 amino acids. Germline V lookup: CDR1 SEHNR, CDR2 FQNEAQ (reference sequence). Trimming took off 1 base at V and 1 base at J, with 9 bases between the two ends. This chain's CDR3 is CASSLEGKGTDTQYF. CDR3 nucleotide sequence: TGTGCCAGCAGCTTAGAGGGGAAAGGCACAGATACGCAGTATTTT.

The chain carries TRBV5-1 and TRBJ2-1, with D hard to call. There are 13 residues in the CDR3. CDR1 and CDR2 (germline): SGHRS, YFSETQ. The V end lost 3 bases, the J end lost 7 bases, and 11 bases lay between the germline ends. CDR3 sequence: CASSSDVANEQFF. The CDR3 nucleotides read TGCGCCAGCAGCTCGGACGTCGCTAATGAGCAGTTCTTC.

A note on this clone: The same CDR3 arises from other DNA sequences in this sample as well. The V call is TRBV10-3, the J call TRBJ2-7; 7 bases agree with TRBD2. CDR3 size: 13 residues. The V gene's germline CDR1 is ENHRY and CDR2 SYGVKD. The V and J ends lost 6 bases and 1 base, in that order; junction bases with no gene match: 3. CDR3 nucleotides: TGTGCCATCAGAGGCGGGGGATCCTACGAGCAGTACTTC. Amino acid sequence: CAIRGGGSYEQYF.

The chain couples TRBV7-2 to TRBJ2-3; a possible D gene is TRBD2 (6 bases). CDR3 length: 13 residues. Germline V gene sequence: CDR1 SGHTA, CDR2 FQGNSA. Trimming removed 8 bases from V and 0 bases from J, with 9 bases in between. The CDR3 DNA reads TGTGCCAGCGGAGGGGTGAGCACAGATACGCAGTATTTT. Its protein is CASGGVSTDTQYF. The whole variable domain, filled in from reference TRBV7-2 and TRBJ2-3, reads GAGVSQSPSNKVTEKGKDVELRCDPISGHTALYWYRQSLGQGLEFLIYFQGNSAPDKSGLPSDRFSAERTGGSVSTLTIQRTQQEDSAVYLCASGGVSTDTQYFGPGTRLTVL.

The CDR3 reads CASSYVQGYSYEQYF. Here the CDR3 DNA reads TGTGCCAGCAGTTATGTACAGGGCTACTCCTACGAGCAGTACTTC. The chain couples TRBV6-6 to TRBJ2-7; D is possibly TRBD1 (6 bases). Trimming stripped 3 bases from V and 0 bases from J, with 12 bases between. Germline CDR1 and CDR2: MNHNY and SVGAGI (reference sequence). The CDR3 covers 15 residues.

V usage is TRBV7-9 and J usage is TRBJ1-4; tentatively, D is TRBD1 (5 bases). Between the trimmed V and J ends, which lost 1 base and 5 bases, there was a span of 8 bases. Germline V gene sequence: CDR1 SEHNR, CDR2 FQNEAQ (reference sequence). The CDR3 totals 14 residues. This CDR3 reads CASSLGSGNEKLFF. CDR3 nucleotide sequence: TGTGCCAGCAGCTTAGGGTCAGGGAATGAAAAACTGTTTTTT.

The genes are TRBV7-9 and TRBJ2-7; 9 bases fit TRBD2. Germline trimming cut 2 bases from V and 9 bases from J; bases unmatched to any gene: 11. This CDR3 is 15 amino acids long. Germline V gene data show CDR1 as SEHNR and CDR2 as FQNEAQ (reference sequence). The CDR3 nucleotides are TGTGCCAGCAGCTTACTTGCGGGAGGGCCGAGCTGGCAGTACTTC. As protein: CASSLLAGGPSWQYF.

The genes are TRBV19 and TRBJ2-5, with a possible D match to TRBD2 (6 bases). The ends were cut back, 5 bases at V and 4 bases at J, with 17 bases in the middle. From germline, CDR1 is LNHDA and CDR2 SQIVND (reference sequence). This CDR3 region has 15 residues. Here the CDR3 reads CASSPSPGTGETQYF. Here the CDR3 DNA reads TGTGCCAGTAGTCCCTCCCCCGGGACTGGAGAGACCCAGTACTTC.

The chain has TRBV10-3 and TRBJ2-1; 9 bases align to TRBD1. Germline assignment: CDR1 ENHRY and CDR2 SYGVKD. The trim removed 0 bases at V and 3 bases at J, leaving 3 bases unmatched. The CDR3 covers 16 residues. As DNA, the CDR3 is TGTGCCATCAGTGAGTCCCGGGACAGGGACTACAATGAGCAGTTCTTC. Translated: CAISESRDRDYNEQFF.

Worth noting for this clone: This sample includes further DNA sequences coding for the same CDR3. J is TRBJ1-2 and V is TRBV28, with TRBD1 as a possible D gene (5 bases). Per the germline V gene, CDR1 is MDHEN and CDR2 is SYDVKM. Trimming left V 5 bases short and J 2 bases short, with 9 bases between. The CDR3 has 13 amino acids. The CDR3 loop reads CASSPGPNYGYTF. The CDR3 nucleotides read TGTGCCAGCAGTCCGGGACCCAACTATGGCTACACCTTC.

The rearrangement joins TRBV25-1 to TRBJ2-2, with unresolved D. Per the germline V gene, CDR1 is MGHDK and CDR2 is SYGVNS. The CDR3 is 14 residues long. Trimming took 4 bases from V and 0 from J, leaving 6 bases between them. The CDR3: CASSVATNTGELFF. In DNA form, the CDR3 reads TGTGCCAGCAGTGTCGCCACGAACACCGGGGAGCTGTTTTTT. Full variable domain (rest looked up from reference TRBV25-1 and TRBJ2-2): EADIYQTPRYLVIGTGKKITLECSQTMGHDKMYWYQQDPGMELHLIHYSYGVNSTEKGDLSSESTVSRIRTEHFPLTLESARPSHTSQYLCASSVATNTGELFFGEGSRLTVL.

This clone occurred once. J is TRBJ2-5 and V is TRBV28; D gene unclear. Germline V gene lookup returns CDR1 MDHEN and CDR2 SYDVKM. The CDR3 runs to 14 residues. Trimming removed 3 bases from V and 3 bases from J, with 11 bases in between. CDR3 DNA sequence: TGTGCCAGCAGTTTCATAGGGCGGAAAGAGACCCAGTACTTC. This encodes CASSFIGRKETQYF.

Only a few counts were recorded for this clone. The chain joins TRBV16 to TRBJ2-2, with TRBD2 identical over 10 bases. Germline values: CDR1 KGHSY, CDR2 FQNENV. This CDR3 has 16 residues. Unmatched junction bases numbered 11, after V lost 4 bases and J lost 9 bases. This CDR3 is CASSPGSGRATRELFF. The DNA of the CDR3 is TGTGCCAGCAGCCCAGGCAGCGGGAGGGCGACCCGGGAGCTGTTTTTT. The variable domain in full, completed from reference TRBV16 and TRBJ2-2, reads GEEVAQTPKHLVRGEGQKAKLYCAPIKGHSYVFWYQQVLKNEFKFLISFQNENVFDETGMPKERFSAKCLPNSPCSLEIQATKLEDSAVYFCASSPGSGRATRELFFGEGSRLTVL.

The chain is built from TRBV2 and TRBJ2-1; no reliable D call. The CDR3 runs to 15 residues. From germline, CDR1 is SNHLY and CDR2 FYNNEI. Trimming removed 5 bases at V and 1 base at J, with 12 bases between. The CDR3 is CASSPRSGSYNEQFF. The CDR3 DNA sequence: TGTGCCAGCAGTCCCAGGTCGGGTTCCTACAATGAGCAGTTCTTC.

To note about this clone: Other DNA variants within this sample encode the same CDR3. The chain has TRBV7-8 and TRBJ2-7; 11 nucleotides agree with TRBD2. Germline-derived CDR1 and CDR2 are SGHVS and FQNEAQ. The CDR3 has 16 amino acids. V lost 1 base, J lost 2 bases, and 4 bases stayed unmatched. The CDR3 loop reads CASSLGVAGGPYEQYF. The CDR3 DNA follows: TGTGCCAGCAGCTTAGGGGTAGCGGGAGGGCCCTACGAGCAGTACTTC.

The chain is built from TRBV6-1 and TRBJ1-1, with TRBD1 as a possible D gene (5 bases). V lost 5 bases and J 4 bases, leaving 8 bases between the germline ends. This CDR3 is 12 amino acids long. Germline V CDR1 and CDR2: MNHNS, SASEGT. DNA for the CDR3: TGTGCCAGCAGTCATGGGGGCACTGAAGCTTTCTTT. Its translation is CASSHGGTEAFF.

V usage is TRBV7-9 and J usage is TRBJ2-2; tentative D call: TRBD2 (5 bases). Germline-derived CDR1 and CDR2 are SEHNR and FQNEAQ (reference sequence). The V and J ends lost 7 bases and 6 bases respectively, with 15 bases between them. The CDR3 runs 14 residues. CDR3 in DNA: TGTGCCAGCACCGCCTTAAGCGGCGCCGGGGAGCTGTTTTTT. Translating it yields CASTALSGAGELFF.

The chain combines TRBV19 with TRBJ2-7; no clear D gene. This CDR3 has 9 amino acids. Trimming pared 9 bases from V and 2 bases from J, leaving 2 bases between. Germline loops: CDR1 LNHDA, CDR2 SQIVND (reference sequence). CDR3 in DNA: TGTGCCAGCCCCTACGAGCAGTACTTC. It translates to CASPYEQYF.

On this clone itself: The junction shows a germline mismatch at one end, possibly a read error. The rearrangement uses TRBV12-5 and TRBJ1-6; D gene unclear. The germline V gene encodes CDR1 LGHNT and CDR2 FRNRAP. CDR3 length equals 17 residues. The CDR3 spells CASGLTPLSSYNSSLHF. In DNA form, the CDR3 reads TGTGCTAGTGGTCTGACCCCCCTGAGCTCCTATAATTCATCCCTCCACTTT.

V usage is TRBV28 and J usage is TRBJ1-6; no clear D. The germline V gene has CDR1 MDHEN and CDR2 SYDVKM. V was cut by 6 bases and J by 5 bases, with 17 bases left in between. The CDR3 covers 16 residues. Written as DNA, the CDR3 is TGTGCCAGCAGCCGACTAAACGAGGGCCATAATTCACCCCTCCACTTT. Translating it yields CASSRLNEGHNSPLHF.

The chain employs TRBV27 and TRBJ1-2, with a tentative D call TRBD1 (5 bases). Trimming cost V 0 bases and J 4 bases, with 21 bases left between them. This CDR3 is 18 amino acids long. The germline V gene encodes CDR1 MNHEY and CDR2 SMNVEV (reference sequence). CDR3 bases: TGTGCCAGCAGTTTATCCCTCAGCGGGGGGAACGAAGGCTATGGCTACACCTTC. Translation gives CASSLSLSGGNEGYGYTF.

The chain recombines TRBV6-5 with TRBJ1-6; 9 positions match TRBD1. The CDR3 has 14 amino acids. Germline CDR1 MNHEY, CDR2 SVGAGI. Trimming cost V 5 bases and J 8 bases; bases outside gene matches: 4. CDR3 in amino acids: CASSLQGAYSPLHF. CDR3 nucleotides: TGTGCCAGCAGTCTACAGGGGGCGTATTCACCCCTCCACTTT.

V is TRBV19 and J is TRBJ1-5; TRBD1 is a possible D gene (6 bases). The CDR3 covers 17 residues. Germline lookup yields CDR1 LNHDA and CDR2 SQIVND (reference sequence). Trimming cost V 0 bases and J 6 bases, with 18 bases left between them. The CDR3, as DNA: TGTGCCAGTAGTATAGATCAGGGCAGGGGATCGGGTCAGCCCCAGCATTTT. Translation gives CASSIDQGRGSGQPQHF.

This chain links TRBV2 with TRBJ1-2; D uncertain. The CDR3 runs 13 residues. CDR1 is SNHLY, CDR2 FYNNEI, per germline. Between the trimmed V and J ends, which lost 7 bases and 4 bases, there was a span of 13 bases. The CDR3 loop reads CASNVVNSYGYTF. CDR3 sequence (DNA): TGTGCCAGCAACGTAGTCAATTCCTATGGCTACACCTTC.

This clone showed up just once. This chain connects TRBV11-2 to TRBJ2-7, with no clear D. Germline assignment: CDR1 SGHAT and CDR2 FQNNGV. The CDR3 contains 13 residues. The germline V and J ends were trimmed by 5 bases and 2 bases, with 10 bases remaining between them. The CDR3 is CASSHTDTYEQYF. CDR3 in DNA: TGTGCCAGCAGCCACACTGACACCTACGAGCAGTACTTC.

The rearrangement uses TRBV10-3 and TRBJ2-3; TRBD1 matches 9 bases. Germline CDR1 is ENHRY and CDR2 is SYGVKD. The trim removed 6 bases at V and 4 bases at J, leaving 5 bases unmatched. The CDR3 loop spans 14 amino acids. CDR3 in DNA: TGTGCCATCAGCTGGACAGGGGTGGCAGATACGCAGTATTTT. Protein sequence: CAISWTGVADTQYF.

J is TRBJ2-7 and V is TRBV6-6; TRBD2 might be the D (6 bases). Germline-derived CDR1 and CDR2 are MNHNY and SVGAGI (reference sequence). V was shortened by 5 bases and J by 7 bases, with 15 bases between the two germline ends. The CDR3 has 13 amino acids. The CDR3 here is CASSQGLTGEQYF. The CDR3, as DNA: TGTGCCAGCAGTCAGGGACTCACGGGGGAGCAGTACTTC.

About this clone itself: Other DNA sequences of this sample code for an identical CDR3. The J gene is TRBJ2-5, the V gene TRBV7-2; 13 bases line up with TRBD2. CDR1 and CDR2 (germline): SGHTA, FQGNSA. This CDR3 region has 15 residues. The ends lost 5 bases at V and 5 bases at J; junction bases unmatched: 5. CDR3 region: CASSRTSGSGETQYF. In DNA, the CDR3 is TGTGCCAGCAGCCGGACTAGCGGGAGTGGTGAGACCCAGTACTTC.

The table lists this clone with a few counts. The V gene is TRBV9, the J gene TRBJ1-5, with D possibly being TRBD1 (5 bases). Germline V gives CDR1 SGDLS, CDR2 YYNGEE. This CDR3 spans 14 amino acids. Trimming left V 3 bases short and J 5 bases short, with 12 bases between. CDR3 nucleotide sequence: TGTGCCAGCAGCGGGGGCTCAGGGCATCAGCCCCAGCATTTT. As protein: CASSGGSGHQPQHF.

The chain carries TRBV28 and TRBJ1-3; 8 bases agree with TRBD1. V shed 6 bases and J 0 bases; nucleotides not matched to a gene: 7. The CDR3 has 16 amino acids. Germline V lookup: CDR1 MDHEN, CDR2 SYDVKM. The CDR3 loop reads CASRRDRQSSGNTIYF. The CDR3 coding sequence is TGTGCCAGCAGAAGGGACAGGCAGAGCTCTGGAAACACCATATATTTT.